This is a list of T cell receptor beta chains from one sample in a study of blood T cell repertoires in COVID-19. Some clones are missing from TCRdb's copy, which holds only in-frame ones; the method was immunoSEQ multiplex PCR. The sample carries more than 80,000 clones, about 70% recorded once. The sample taken for sequencing was peripheral blood. These TCRs come from an older woman in a cohort sampled during active or convalescent COVID-19. Each CDR3 is given with its conserved first and last residue. D genes are given only for firm matches. Clone size is given for some rows only: seen once, a few or many times, or a class if the clone is expanded.

J: TRBJ2-3; size: NA; D: TRBD2; V: TRBV7-2; CDR3: CASSLGAGEISGTQYF; DNA: TGTGCCAGCAGCTTAGGAGCGGGGGAGATCTCGGGAACGCAGTATTTT
J: TRBJ2-7; size: NA; D: NA; V: TRBV9; CDR3: CASSVEAGLPYEQYF; DNA: TGTGCCAGCAGCGTAGAGGCGGGGCTACCCTACGAGCAGTACTTC
J: TRBJ1-3; size: NA; D: NA; V: TRBV10-3; CDR3: CAISGGTSSGNTIYF; DNA: TGTGCCATCAGTGGGGGGACAAGCTCTGGAAACACCATATATTTT
J: TRBJ2-1; size: once; D: NA; V: TRBV5-6; CDR3: CASSPGRRAYNEQFF; DNA: TGTGCCAGCAGCCCTGGGAGGAGGGCCTACAATGAGCAGTTCTTC
J: TRBJ2-3; size: once; D: TRBD2; V: TRBV7-9; CDR3: CASSTRLAGTSDTQYF; DNA: TGTGCCAGCAGCACCCGACTAGCGGGGACATCCGATACGCAGTATTTT
J: TRBJ2-1; size: NA; D: TRBD2; V: TRBV2; CDR3: CASSGLAGDYNEQFF; DNA: TGTGCCAGCAGTGGACTAGCGGGGGATTACAATGAGCAGTTCTTC
J: TRBJ1-4; size: NA; D: TRBD1; V: TRBV7-9; CDR3: CASSSRDRGEKLFF; DNA: TGTGCCAGCAGCTCCCGGGACAGGGGTGAAAAACTGTTTTTT
J: TRBJ1-4; size: NA; D: TRBD1; V: TRBV6-4; CDR3: CASRLDRACEKLFF; DNA: TGTGCCAGCAGACTGGACAGGGCGTGCGAAAAACTGTTTTTT
J: TRBJ2-7; size: NA; D: TRBD1; V: TRBV2; CDR3: CASRWRTGVEQYF; DNA: TGTGCCAGCAGGTGGAGGACAGGGGTCGAGCAGTACTTC
J: TRBJ2-1; size: NA; D: TRBD2; V: TRBV11-2; CDR3: CASSLGLAGGFYNEQFF; DNA: TGTGCCAGCAGCTTGGGACTAGCGGGGGGATTCTACAATGAGCAGTTCTTC
J: TRBJ1-5; size: once; D: NA; V: TRBV25-1; CDR3: CASSESRGYGNQPQHF; DNA: TGTGCCAGCAGTGAATCGAGGGGGTACGGCAATCAGCCCCAGCATTTT
J: TRBJ2-4; size: NA; D: NA; V: TRBV7-6; CDR3: CASSLPGGENIQYF; DNA: TGTGCCAGCAGCCTTCCGGGGGGCGAAAACATTCAGTACTTC
J: TRBJ2-7; size: NA; D: NA; V: TRBV11-2; CDR3: CASTPGHHYEQYF; DNA: TGTGCCAGCACTCCGGGACACCACTACGAGCAGTACTTC
J: TRBJ2-2; size: NA; D: TRBD2; V: TRBV19; CDR3: CASSLSGGAGGELFF; DNA: TGTGCCAGTAGCCTTAGCGGGGGGGCTGGCGGGGAGCTGTTTTTT
J: TRBJ1-3; size: NA; D: NA; V: TRBV5-6; CDR3: CASSFLAGDSTIYF; DNA: TGTGCCAGCAGCTTCTTAGCTGGTGATTCCACCATATATTTT
J: TRBJ2-3; size: NA; D: NA; V: TRBV24-1; CDR3: CATSDPRVGGTDTQYF; DNA: TGTGCCACCAGTGACCCCCGGGTCGGCGGCACAGATACGCAGTATTTT
J: TRBJ2-3; size: NA; D: TRBD1; V: TRBV5-1; CDR3: CASSLARDRAVDTQYF; DNA: TGCGCCAGCAGCTTGGCCCGGGACAGGGCGGTAGATACGCAGTATTTT
J: TRBJ2-2; size: NA; D: TRBD2; V: TRBV2; CDR3: CASSGTSGGATTGELFF; DNA: TGTGCCAGCAGTGGGACTAGCGGGGGGGCCACCACCGGGGAGCTGTTTTTT
J: TRBJ2-3; size: few; D: NA; V: TRBV4-3; CDR3: CASSQDLKRSDTQYF; DNA: TGCGCCAGCAGCCAAGACCTTAAGCGTTCAGATACGCAGTATTTT
J: TRBJ1-2; size: NA; D: TRBD1; V: TRBV3-1/TRBV3-2; CDR3: CASSPSDRVFYGYTF; DNA: TGTGCCAGCAGCCCGTCGGACAGGGTCTTCTATGGCTACACCTTC
J: TRBJ1-1; size: NA; D: TRBD1; V: TRBV11-2; CDR3: CASSFLTGGDIDTEAFF; DNA: TGTGCCAGCAGCTTTTTGACAGGGGGGGATATCGACACTGAAGCTTTCTTT
J: TRBJ2-1; size: NA; D: NA; V: TRBV25-1; CDR3: CASSYTQEQFF; DNA: TGTGCCAGCAGTTACACCCAAGAGCAGTTCTTC
J: TRBJ2-7; size: few; D: NA; V: TRBV20-1; CDR3: CSASSTGIGYEQYF; DNA: TGCAGTGCTAGTAGTACAGGCATAGGTTACGAGCAGTACTTC